The 21 T cell receptor beta chains reported below all come from one sample, sequenced in a study of T-cell reconstitution after alpha-beta-depleted transplantation in children. Unique molecular identifiers were incorporated when the TCRbeta library was constructed. TCRdb fed the PCR reads into MiXCR, producing one record per CDR3 protein. The sample records 45,000 to 60,000 distinct CDR3 sequences, around 53% being singletons. Sequencing used peripheral blood, obtained before TCRalphabeta/CD19-depleted stem cell transplant. The receptor source for this set is a boy under three years old with SCID, due to receive a stem cell transplant.

This clonotype was seen only a few times. The CDR3 reads CASNEGQGHTDTQYF. In DNA, the CDR3 is TGTGCCAGCAACGAGGGACAGGGGCACACAGATACGCAGTATTTT. The chain employs TRBV5-5 and TRBJ2-3; 10 nucleotides agree with TRBD1. Per germline, CDR1 SGHKS and CDR2 YYEKEE (reference sequence). Losses at the gene ends were 6 bases for V and 2 bases for J; bases not matched to a gene: 6. CDR3 size: 15 residues. Filled out from reference TRBV5-5 and TRBJ2-3, the complete variable domain reads DAGVTQSPTHLIKTRGQQVTLRCSPISGHKSVSWYQQVLGQGPQFIFQYYEKEERGRGNFPDRFSARQFPNYSSELNVNALLLGDSALYLCASNEGQGHTDTQYFGPGTRLTVL.

This clonotype was detected a few times. V is TRBV11-2 and J is TRBJ2-3; 7 bases align to TRBD1. Unmatched junction bases numbered 5, after V lost 1 base and J lost 4 bases. This CDR3 contains 15 residues. Germline V gene data show CDR1 as SGHAT and CDR2 as FQNNGV. For the CDR3, the DNA is TGTGCCAGCAGCTTAGGAGATAGGGGGCCAGATACGCAGTATTTT. Protein product: CASSLGDRGPDTQYF.

The chain couples TRBV18 to TRBJ2-2; D possibly corresponds to TRBD1 (5 bases). From germline, CDR1 is KGHSH and CDR2 LQKENI. The CDR3 is made up of 16 amino acids. Between the trimmed V and J ends, which lost 0 bases and 4 bases, there was a span of 12 bases. This CDR3 is CASSPPSDSATGELFF. CDR3 coding DNA: TGTGCCAGCTCACCACCGAGCGACAGTGCCACCGGGGAGCTGTTTTTT. The full variable domain, its missing parts supplied by reference TRBV18 and TRBJ2-2, is NAGVMQNPRHLVRRRGQEARLRCSPMKGHSHVYWYRQLPEEGLKFMVYLQKENIIDESGMPKERFSAEFPKEGPSILRIQQVVRGDSAAYFCASSPPSDSATGELFFGEGSRLTVL.

There are a few counts of this clonotype. The chain is built from TRBV5-5 and TRBJ1-1; D is unclear. Germline V gene lookup returns CDR1 SGHKS and CDR2 YYEKEE (reference sequence). The CDR3 spans 13 residues. V shed 4 bases and J shed 5 bases, with 12 bases lying between them. The CDR3 is CASSPGWGTEAFF. In DNA, the CDR3 is TGTGCCAGCAGCCCGGGGTGGGGAACTGAAGCTTTCTTT.

This clonotype was observed a handful of times. This sequence joins TRBV9 and TRBJ2-4; D remains unclear. There are 14 residues in the CDR3. Trimming took 0 bases from V and 0 from J, leaving 4 bases between them. In germline, CDR1 is SGDLS, CDR2 YYNGEE. The DNA of the CDR3 is TGTGCCAGCAGCGTAGGCGTAGCCAAAAACATTCAGTACTTC. It specifies CASSVGVAKNIQYF.

The chain links TRBV6-1 to TRBJ1-5, with no clear D. Germline values: CDR1 MNHNS, CDR2 SASEGT. This CDR3 comprises 15 residues. Trimming took off 2 bases at V and 5 bases at J, with 13 bases between the two ends. As DNA, the CDR3 is TGTGCCAGCAGTGAACGGATAGGTCCCCATCAGCCCCAGCATTTT. Encoded protein: CASSERIGPHQPQHF.

In DNA form, the CDR3 reads TGTGCCAGCAATAGGGCTGACACAGATACGCAGTATTTT. Translating gives CASNRADTDTQYF. The gene calls are TRBV12-3 or TRBV12-4 and TRBJ2-3; D unresolved. The CDR3 is made up of 13 amino acids. V was cut by 7 bases and J by 2 bases, with 10 bases left in between.

This clonotype was detected only a few times. The chain joins TRBV6-5 to TRBJ2-5; D not certain. The CDR3 spans 13 residues. Trimming pared 4 bases from V and 2 bases from J, leaving 8 bases between. CDR1 MNHEY and CDR2 SVGAGI come from the germline V gene. The CDR3 sequence is CASSSTVQETQYF. Here the CDR3 DNA reads TGTGCCAGCAGTTCGACGGTGCAAGAGACCCAGTACTTC.

The J gene is TRBJ2-7, the V gene TRBV10-1; D is undetermined. CDR1 is WNHNN, CDR2 SYGVQD, per germline (reference sequence). V was cut by 5 bases and J by 3 bases, with 11 bases left in between. CDR3 size: 13 residues. The CDR3 here is CASSLILGYEQYF. The CDR3 bases are TGCGCCAGCAGTTTAATCCTAGGCTACGAGCAGTACTTC.

V and J are TRBV7-8 and TRBJ2-3; D not certain. V was cut by 4 bases and J by 8 bases, with 10 bases left in between. Germline CDR1 and CDR2: SGHVS and FQNEAQ. The CDR3 is made up of 12 amino acids. The CDR3 nucleotides are TGTGCCAGCAGCTCTGACTTTCCTACGCAGTATTTT. This codes for CASSSDFPTQYF.

In its sample, this clonotype was seen a few times. This chain connects TRBV7-2 to TRBJ2-3; D may match TRBD1 or TRBD2 (5 bases each). Germline V gene data show CDR1 as SGHTA and CDR2 as FQGNSA. CDR3 length: 14 amino acids. The V and J ends lost 5 bases and 2 bases respectively, with 11 bases between them. CDR3: CASSPDGTTDTQYF. CDR3 in DNA: TGTGCCAGCAGCCCCGACGGGACCACAGATACGCAGTATTTT.

This chain uses TRBV20-1 with TRBJ2-7, with 9 bases fitting TRBD1. The CDR3 consists of 14 residues. Trimming took 6 bases from V and 6 from J; bases not matched to a gene: 12. From germline, CDR1 is DFQATT and CDR2 SNEGSKA (reference sequence). The CDR3 DNA is TGCAGTGCGGCTTCCGGGACAGGGATTACCGAGCAGTACTTC. Translating gives CSAASGTGITEQYF.

This clonotype has a count of ten or more. The DNA of the CDR3 is TGCAGTGCTATCCCTAGGGGTAGCGCGCGCAATGAGCAGTTCTTC. Translated, it gives CSAIPRGSARNEQFF. This chain uses TRBV20-1 with TRBJ2-1; either TRBD1 or TRBD2 may supply D (5 bases each). Germline CDR1 reads DFQATT; CDR2 reads SNEGSKA (reference sequence). Trimming shortened V by 4 bases and J by 6 bases, and 19 bases separated the two germline ends. The CDR3 length is 15 residues.

J is TRBJ2-5 and V is TRBV7-9; 9 bases agree with TRBD2. V was clipped by 0 bases and J by 2 bases; unmatched bases: 7. The CDR3 covers 17 residues. CDR1 is SEHNR, CDR2 FQNEAQ, per germline (reference sequence). This CDR3 reads CASSLAREGALQETQYF. The CDR3 DNA reads as TGTGCCAGCAGCTTAGCGCGGGAGGGGGCTCTTCAAGAGACCCAGTACTTC.

This clonotype occurred a few times. The rearrangement links TRBV7-2 to TRBJ2-1; the D call may be TRBD1 or TRBD2 (6 bases each). The CDR3 is 13 amino acids. V lost 1 base to trimming and J lost 8 bases, with 9 bases between them. CDR1 and CDR2 (germline): SGHTA, FQGNSA. In DNA form, the CDR3 reads TGTGCCAGCAGCTTAGACGGGGGCTATGAGCAGTTCTTC. The encoded protein is CASSLDGGYEQFF.

V gene TRBV5-5 combines with J gene TRBJ1-5, with 9 bases identical to TRBD1. There are 17 residues in the CDR3. V was pared by 4 bases and J by 0 bases, with 8 bases of the junction left unmatched. CDR1 SGHKS and CDR2 YYEKEE come from the germline V gene (reference sequence). The CDR3 DNA follows: TGTGCCAGCAGCCCCACCGGGACAGGGTATAGCAATCAGCCCCAGCATTTT. It codes for CASSPTGTGYSNQPQHF.

The chain employs TRBV20-1 and TRBJ1-1, with D unresolved. CDR3 length: 16 amino acids. Germline V gene data show CDR1 as DFQATT and CDR2 as SNEGSKA (reference sequence). Trimming took off 0 bases at V and 0 bases at J, with 14 bases between the two ends. CDR3 bases: TGCAGTGCTAGAGATTTTCAGGCACCTATGAACACTGAAGCTTTCTTT. It codes for CSARDFQAPMNTEAFF.

The V and J genes are TRBV28 and TRBJ1-1, with 7 bases matching TRBD1. CDR1 is MDHEN, CDR2 SYDVKM, per germline. The CDR3 covers 16 residues. V dropped 3 bases and J dropped 1; count of bases not matched to a gene: 8. The CDR3 DNA follows: TGTGCCAGCAGTTTTATCGGCAGGGGGAGGAACACTGAAGCTTTCTTT. Translated, it gives CASSFIGRGRNTEAFF.

The chain joins TRBV4-3 to TRBJ1-4; 8 nucleotides align to TRBD1. J was trimmed by 5 bases and V by 0 bases; bases with no gene match: 5. CDR1 LGHNA and CDR2 YSLEER come from the germline V gene. CDR3 size: 16 residues. Here the CDR3 DNA reads TGCGCCAGCAGCCAAGATCCCCAGGGGGCGAATGAAAAACTGTTTTTT. It specifies CASSQDPQGANEKLFF.

This sequence joins TRBV5-1 and TRBJ2-5; 9 bases map to TRBD1. The length of the CDR3 is 17 residues. J gave up 6 bases and V 2 bases, and 14 bases lay outside the gene matches. CDR1 is SGHRS, CDR2 YFSETQ, per germline. CDR3 amino acids: CASSFRGTGNLGKTQYF. The CDR3 DNA is TGCGCCAGCAGCTTCCGAGGGACAGGGAATTTGGGAAAGACCCAGTACTTC.

V is TRBV7-9 and J is TRBJ1-2, with D possibly matching TRBD1 (5 bases). Germline CDR1 and CDR2: SEHNR and FQNEAQ (reference sequence). V was cut by 3 bases and J by 6 bases, with 14 bases left in between. This CDR3 is built from 14 residues. Here the CDR3 reads CASSLMEGSNGYTF. Here the CDR3 DNA reads TGTGCCAGCAGCTTGATGGAGGGGTCGAATGGCTACACCTTC. Looking up the rest from reference TRBV7-9 and TRBJ1-2 gives the full variable domain: DTGVSQNPRHKITKRGQNVTFRCDPISEHNRLYWYRQTLGQGPEFLTYFQNEAQLEKSRLLSDRFSAERPKGSFSTLEIQRTEQGDSAMYLCASSLMEGSNGYTFGSGTRLTVV.